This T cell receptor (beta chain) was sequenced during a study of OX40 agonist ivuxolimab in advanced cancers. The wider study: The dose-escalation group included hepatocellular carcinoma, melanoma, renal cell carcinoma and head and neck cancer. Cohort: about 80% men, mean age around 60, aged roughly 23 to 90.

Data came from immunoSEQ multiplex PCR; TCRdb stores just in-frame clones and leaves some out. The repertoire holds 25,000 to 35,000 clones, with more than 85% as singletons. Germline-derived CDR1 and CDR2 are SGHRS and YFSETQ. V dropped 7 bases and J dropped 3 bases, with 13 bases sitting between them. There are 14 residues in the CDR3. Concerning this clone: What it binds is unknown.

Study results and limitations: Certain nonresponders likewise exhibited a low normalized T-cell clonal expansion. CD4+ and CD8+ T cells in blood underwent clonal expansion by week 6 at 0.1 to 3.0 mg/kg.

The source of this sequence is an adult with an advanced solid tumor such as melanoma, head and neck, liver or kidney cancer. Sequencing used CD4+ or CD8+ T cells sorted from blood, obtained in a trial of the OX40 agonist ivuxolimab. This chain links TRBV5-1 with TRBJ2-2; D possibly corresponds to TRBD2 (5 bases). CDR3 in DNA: TGCGCCAGCCGCCCGGGCGGGTACACCGGGGAGCTGTTTTTT. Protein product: CASRPGGYTGELFF.